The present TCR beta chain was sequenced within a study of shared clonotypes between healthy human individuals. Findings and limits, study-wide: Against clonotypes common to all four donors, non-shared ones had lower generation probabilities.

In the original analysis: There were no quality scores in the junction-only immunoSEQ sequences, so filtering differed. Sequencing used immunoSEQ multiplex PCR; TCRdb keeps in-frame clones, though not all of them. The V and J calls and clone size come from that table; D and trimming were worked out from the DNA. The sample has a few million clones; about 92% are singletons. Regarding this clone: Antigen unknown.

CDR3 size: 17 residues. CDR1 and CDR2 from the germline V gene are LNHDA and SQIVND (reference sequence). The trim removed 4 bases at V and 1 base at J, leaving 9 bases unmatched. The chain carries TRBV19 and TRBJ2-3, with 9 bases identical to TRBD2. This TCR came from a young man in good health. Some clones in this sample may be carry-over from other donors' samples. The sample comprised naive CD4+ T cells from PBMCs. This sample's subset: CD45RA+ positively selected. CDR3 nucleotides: TGTGCCAGTAGTAAAGGTCCTAGCGGGGCCCGCACAGATACGCAGTATTTT. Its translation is CASSKGPSGARTDTQYF.